This T cell receptor (beta chain) came from a study of blood T cell repertoires in COVID-19. Study-wide context: Specimens from acute and convalescent COVID-19 originated in the United States, Italy and Spain.

Generated by immunoSEQ multiplex PCR, the TCRdb table keeps only in-frame clones and is missing some. The repertoire holds 150,000 or so clones, with 88% as singletons. This CDR3 contains 16 residues. Germline V lookup: CDR1 SGHNT, CDR2 YYREEE (reference sequence). V was cut by 4 bases and J by 2 bases, with 16 bases left in between. Sequencing was performed on peripheral blood. The sequence was collected from a man aged 45 to 65 with acute or convalescent COVID-19. This rearrangement joins TRBV5-4 to TRBJ1-3; D might be TRBD1 (6 bases). This CDR3 reads CASSPGDRRPGNTIYF. The CDR3 DNA follows: TGTGCCAGCAGCCCAGGGGACCGACGGCCTGGAAACACCATATATTTT.